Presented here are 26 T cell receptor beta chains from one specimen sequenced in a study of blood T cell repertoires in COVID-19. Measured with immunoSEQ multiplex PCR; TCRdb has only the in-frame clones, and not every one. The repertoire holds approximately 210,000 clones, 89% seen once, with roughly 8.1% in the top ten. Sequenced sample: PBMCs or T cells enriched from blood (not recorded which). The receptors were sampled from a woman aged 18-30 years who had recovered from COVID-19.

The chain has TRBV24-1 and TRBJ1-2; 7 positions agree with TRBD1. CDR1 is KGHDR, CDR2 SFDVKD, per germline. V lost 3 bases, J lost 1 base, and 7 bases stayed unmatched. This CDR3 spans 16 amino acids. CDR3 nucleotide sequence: TGTGCCACCAGTGATCCGGGGACAGCTAGTAACTATGGCTACACCTTC. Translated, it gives CATSDPGTASNYGYTF.

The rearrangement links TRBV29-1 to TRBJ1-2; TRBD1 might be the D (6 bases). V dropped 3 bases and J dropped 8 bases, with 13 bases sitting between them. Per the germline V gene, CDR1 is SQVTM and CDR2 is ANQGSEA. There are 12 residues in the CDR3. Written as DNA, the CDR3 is TGCAGCGTTGAGTTATCGGGACAAGGCTACACCTTC. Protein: CSVELSGQGYTF.

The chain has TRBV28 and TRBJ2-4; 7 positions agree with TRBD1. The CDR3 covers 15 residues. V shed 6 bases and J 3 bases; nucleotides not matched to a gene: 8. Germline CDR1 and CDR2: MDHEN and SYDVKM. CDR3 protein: CASRRQGRGKNIQYF. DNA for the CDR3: TGTGCCAGCAGAAGACAGGGAAGAGGCAAAAACATTCAGTACTTC.

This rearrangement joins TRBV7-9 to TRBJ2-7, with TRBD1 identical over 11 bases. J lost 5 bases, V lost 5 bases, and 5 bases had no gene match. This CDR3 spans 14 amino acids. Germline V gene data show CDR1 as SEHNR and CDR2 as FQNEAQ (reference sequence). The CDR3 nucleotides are TGTGCCAGCAGCCTGGACAGGGGGCTTAACGAGCAGTACTTC. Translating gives CASSLDRGLNEQYF. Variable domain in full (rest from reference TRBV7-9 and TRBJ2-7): DTGVSQNPRHKITKRGQNVTFRCDPISEHNRLYWYRQTLGQGPEFLTYFQNEAQLEKSRLLSDRFSAERPKGSFSTLEIQRTEQGDSAMYLCASSLDRGLNEQYFGPGTRLTVT.

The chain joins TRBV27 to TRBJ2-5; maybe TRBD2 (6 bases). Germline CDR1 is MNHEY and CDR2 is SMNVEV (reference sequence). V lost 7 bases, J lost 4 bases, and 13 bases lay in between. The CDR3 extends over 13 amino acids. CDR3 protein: CASTPLGGETQYF. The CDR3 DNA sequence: TGTGCCAGCACCCCTCTCGGGGGAGAGACCCAGTACTTC.

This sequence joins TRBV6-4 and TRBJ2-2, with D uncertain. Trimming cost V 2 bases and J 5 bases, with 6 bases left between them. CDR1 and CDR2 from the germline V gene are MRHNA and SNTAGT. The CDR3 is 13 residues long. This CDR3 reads CASSDQVTGELFF. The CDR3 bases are TGTGCCAGCAGTGACCAGGTTACCGGGGAGCTGTTTTTT.

The CDR3: CATSRDRTVNTEAFF. The DNA of the CDR3 is TGTGCCACCAGCAGAGATCGAACTGTGAACACTGAAGCTTTCTTT. The chain employs TRBV15 and TRBJ1-1; D gene unclear. Germline V gene lookup returns CDR1 LNHNV and CDR2 YYDKDF (reference sequence). CDR3 length: 15 residues. Trimming took 0 bases from V and 0 from J, leaving 8 bases between them.

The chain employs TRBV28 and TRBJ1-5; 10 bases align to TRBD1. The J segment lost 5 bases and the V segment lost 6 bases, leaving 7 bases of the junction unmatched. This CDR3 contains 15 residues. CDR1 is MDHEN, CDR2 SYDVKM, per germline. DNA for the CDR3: TGTGCCAGCAGGGAGACAGGGGGCGCAGATCAGCCCCAGCATTTT. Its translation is CASRETGGADQPQHF.

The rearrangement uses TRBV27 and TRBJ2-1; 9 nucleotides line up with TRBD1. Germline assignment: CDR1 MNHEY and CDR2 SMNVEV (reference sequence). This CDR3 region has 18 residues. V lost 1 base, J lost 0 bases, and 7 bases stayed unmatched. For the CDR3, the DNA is TGTGCCAGCAGTTTATGGCTCGGACAGGGGACCTCCTACAATGAGCAGTTCTTC. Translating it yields CASSLWLGQGTSYNEQFF.

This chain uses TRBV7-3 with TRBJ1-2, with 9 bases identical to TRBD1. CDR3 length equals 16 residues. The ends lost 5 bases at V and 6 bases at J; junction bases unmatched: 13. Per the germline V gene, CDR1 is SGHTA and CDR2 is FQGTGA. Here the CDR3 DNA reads TGTGCCAGCAGCCTCGGGACAGGGCGGAAAATTGATGGCTACACCTTC. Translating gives CASSLGTGRKIDGYTF.

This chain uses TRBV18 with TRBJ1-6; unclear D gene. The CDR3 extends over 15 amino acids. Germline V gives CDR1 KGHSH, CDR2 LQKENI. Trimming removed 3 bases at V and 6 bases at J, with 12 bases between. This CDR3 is CASSPARVPNSPLHF. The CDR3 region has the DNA TGTGCCAGCTCACCCGCGAGGGTCCCTAATTCACCCCTCCACTTT.

The CDR3 loop is CASTSRRKGDEQFF. The CDR3 DNA reads TGTGCCAGTACGTCCCGCAGGAAGGGGGATGAGCAGTTCTTC. The chain has TRBV5-5 and TRBJ2-1; perhaps TRBD1 as D (6 bases). Trimming took 8 bases from V and 8 from J, leaving 20 bases between them. The CDR3 runs to 14 residues. Germline loops: CDR1 SGHKS, CDR2 YYEKEE (reference sequence).

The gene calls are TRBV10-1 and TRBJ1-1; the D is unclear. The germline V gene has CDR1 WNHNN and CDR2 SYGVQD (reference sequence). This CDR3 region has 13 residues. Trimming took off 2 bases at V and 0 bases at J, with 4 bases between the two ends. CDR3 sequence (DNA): TGCGCCAGCAGTGAGCCCTTGAACACTGAAGCTTTCTTT. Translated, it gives CASSEPLNTEAFF.

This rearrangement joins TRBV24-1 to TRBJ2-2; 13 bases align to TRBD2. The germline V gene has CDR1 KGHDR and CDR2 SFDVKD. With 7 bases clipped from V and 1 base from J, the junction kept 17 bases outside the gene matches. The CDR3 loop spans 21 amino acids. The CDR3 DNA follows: TGTGCCACCAGCCCGGACGACGGGACTAGCGGGGCTTATCGGAACACCGGGGAGCTGTTTTTT. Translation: CATSPDDGTSGAYRNTGELFF.

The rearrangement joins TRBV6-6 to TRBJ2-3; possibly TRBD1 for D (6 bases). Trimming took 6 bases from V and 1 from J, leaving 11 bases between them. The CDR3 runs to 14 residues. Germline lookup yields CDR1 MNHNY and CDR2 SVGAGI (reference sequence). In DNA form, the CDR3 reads TGTGCCAGCAGGCTAACAGGGCGCACAGATACGCAGTATTTT. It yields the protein CASRLTGRTDTQYF.

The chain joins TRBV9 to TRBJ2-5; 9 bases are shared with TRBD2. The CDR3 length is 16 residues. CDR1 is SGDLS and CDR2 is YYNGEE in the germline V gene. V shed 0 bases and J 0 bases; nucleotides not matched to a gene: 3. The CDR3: CASSVGTSGYQETQYF. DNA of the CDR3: TGTGCCAGCAGCGTAGGAACTAGCGGGTACCAAGAGACCCAGTACTTC.

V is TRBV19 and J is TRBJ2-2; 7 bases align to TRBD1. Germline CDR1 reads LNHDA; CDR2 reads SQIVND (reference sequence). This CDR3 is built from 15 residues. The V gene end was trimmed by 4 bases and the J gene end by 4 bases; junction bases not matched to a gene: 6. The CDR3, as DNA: TGTGCCAGTAGTAAACAGGGGTTCCGCACCGGGGAGCTGTTTTTT. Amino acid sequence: CASSKQGFRTGELFF.

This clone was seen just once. The CDR3 bases are TGTGCCAGCAGCTTGGCAGGGCCCCAGCATTTT. It codes for CASSLAGPQHF. This sequence joins TRBV5-6 and TRBJ1-5; D not resolved. Trimming pared 0 bases from V and 9 bases from J, leaving 4 bases between. Germline V gene sequence: CDR1 SGHDT, CDR2 YYEEEE. The CDR3 has 11 amino acids.

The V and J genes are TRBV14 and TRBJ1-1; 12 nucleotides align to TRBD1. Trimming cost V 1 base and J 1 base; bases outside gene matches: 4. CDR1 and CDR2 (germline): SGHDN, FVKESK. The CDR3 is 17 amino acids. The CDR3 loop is CASSQGGTGGANTEAFF. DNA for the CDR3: TGTGCCAGCAGCCAAGGGGGGACAGGGGGCGCGAACACTGAAGCTTTCTTT.

The CDR3 loop is CASSLGRRTNEQFF. CDR3 DNA sequence: TGTGCCAGCAGCTTAGGACGGAGGACTAATGAGCAGTTCTTC. V gene TRBV7-6 combines with J gene TRBJ2-1; weak D call: TRBD2 (5 bases). Germline V gene lookup returns CDR1 SGHVS and CDR2 FNYEAQ. This CDR3 has 14 amino acids. V gave up 1 base and J gave up 7 bases, with 11 bases separating them.

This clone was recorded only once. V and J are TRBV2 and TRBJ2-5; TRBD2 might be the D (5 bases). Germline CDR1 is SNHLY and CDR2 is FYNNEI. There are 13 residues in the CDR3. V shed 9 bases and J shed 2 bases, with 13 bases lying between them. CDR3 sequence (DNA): TGTGCCAGTACCCTTCAGCGGCAAGAGACCCAGTACTTC. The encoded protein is CASTLQRQETQYF.

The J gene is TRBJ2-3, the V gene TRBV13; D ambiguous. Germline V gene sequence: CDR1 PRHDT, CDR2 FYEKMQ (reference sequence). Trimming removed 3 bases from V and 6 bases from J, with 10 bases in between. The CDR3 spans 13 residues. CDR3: CASSFGHLDTQYF. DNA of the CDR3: TGTGCCAGCAGCTTTGGCCACCTGGATACGCAGTATTTT.

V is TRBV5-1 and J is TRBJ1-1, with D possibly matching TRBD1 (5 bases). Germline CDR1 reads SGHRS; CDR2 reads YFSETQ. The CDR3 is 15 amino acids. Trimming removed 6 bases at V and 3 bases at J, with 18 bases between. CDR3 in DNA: TGCGCCAGCAAATGGACGGGGAGGGGTGACACTGAAGCTTTCTTT. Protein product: CASKWTGRGDTEAFF.

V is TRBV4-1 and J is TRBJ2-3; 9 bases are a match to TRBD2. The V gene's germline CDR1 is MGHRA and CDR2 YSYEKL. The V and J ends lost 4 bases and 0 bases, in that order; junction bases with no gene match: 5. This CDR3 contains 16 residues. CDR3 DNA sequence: TGCGCCAGCAGCCCCGGGACTAGCCTAAGCACAGATACGCAGTATTTT. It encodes CASSPGTSLSTDTQYF.

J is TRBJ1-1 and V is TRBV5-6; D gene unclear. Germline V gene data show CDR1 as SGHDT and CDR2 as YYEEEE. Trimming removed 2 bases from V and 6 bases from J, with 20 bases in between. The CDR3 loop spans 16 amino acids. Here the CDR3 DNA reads TGTGCCAGCAGCTTCTGGGTTGTAGAGGGTAGCCCTGAAGCTTTCTTT. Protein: CASSFWVVEGSPEAFF.

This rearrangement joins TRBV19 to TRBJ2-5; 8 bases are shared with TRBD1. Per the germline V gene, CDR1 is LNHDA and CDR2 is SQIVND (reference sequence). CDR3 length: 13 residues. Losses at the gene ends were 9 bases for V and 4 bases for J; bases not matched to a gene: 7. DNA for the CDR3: TGTGCCAGCGGGGACAGGAGACCAGAGACCCAGTACTTC. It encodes CASGDRRPETQYF.